A single sample is the source of the 32 T cell receptor beta chains below, sequenced in a study of T cell repertoires in cytomegalovirus infection. These receptors have no known antigen. One entry per CDR3 protein results from TCRdb running MiXCR on the reads. The repertoire includes approximately 990,000 distinct CDR3 sequences, around 32% of them detected once, and over 13% sits in the top ten. The sequencing used cultured CD8+ T cells from PBMCs, collected from culture after CMV antigen stimulation. The receptors stem from a human donor in good health (CMV status not recorded). Some clones in this sample may be carry-over from other donors' samples.

The chain combines TRBV4-1 with TRBJ2-4, with D uncertain. Looked up from germline, CDR1 is MGHRA and CDR2 is YSYEKL. CDR3 length: 15 amino acids. V dropped 2 bases and J dropped 1 base, with 9 bases sitting between them. CDR3 loop: CASSQSRLAKNIQYF. The CDR3 DNA reads as TGCGCCAGCAGCCAATCCAGGTTGGCCAAAAACATTCAGTACTTC.

This chain uses TRBV18 with TRBJ1-5; D might be TRBD1 (5 bases). Germline CDR1 KGHSH, CDR2 LQKENI. The V gene lost 3 bases and the J gene lost 1 base, with 10 bases spanning the gap. The CDR3 contains 15 residues. The CDR3 is CASSPDEGSNQPQHF. The CDR3 DNA follows: TGTGCCAGCTCACCGGACGAGGGGAGCAATCAGCCCCAGCATTTT.

This chain links TRBV5-1 with TRBJ2-5, with 12 bases that match TRBD2. V lost 2 bases and J lost 6; bases outside the gene matches: 14. CDR1 and CDR2 (germline): SGHRS, YFSETQ. The CDR3 has 18 amino acids. The CDR3 sequence is CASSFWTSGAPERKTQYF. The CDR3 nucleotides read TGCGCCAGCAGCTTTTGGACTAGCGGGGCCCCCGAGAGGAAGACCCAGTACTTC. Combining the CDR3 with reference TRBV5-1 and TRBJ2-5 gives the whole variable domain KAGVTQTPRYLIKTRGQQVTLSCSPISGHRSVSWYQQTPGQGLQFLFEYFSETQRNKGNFPGRFSGRQFSNSRSEMNVSTLELGDSALYLCASSFWTSGAPERKTQYFGPGTRLLVL.

V usage is TRBV14 and J usage is TRBJ2-7; 9 nucleotides agree with TRBD2. The CDR3 runs 15 residues. With V trimmed by 0 bases and J by 6 bases, 6 bases remained unmatched. CDR1 and CDR2 from the germline V gene are SGHDN and FVKESK. In nucleotides, the CDR3 is TGTGCCAGCAGCCAAGAGACTAGCGGCCCCCTCGAGCAGTACTTC. It specifies CASSQETSGPLEQYF.

The rearrangement joins TRBV5-1 to TRBJ2-3, with TRBD1 identical over 9 bases. Per germline, CDR1 SGHRS and CDR2 YFSETQ. V trimming: 4 bases; J trimming: 5 bases; junction bases outside the gene matches: 11. This CDR3 spans 16 amino acids. The CDR3 DNA reads as TGCGCCAGCAGCCTAAACCCGGGACAGGGCAAAGATACGCAGTATTTT. Protein sequence: CASSLNPGQGKDTQYF.

This rearrangement joins TRBV25-1 to TRBJ1-1; weak D call: TRBD1 (5 bases). The length of the CDR3 is 13 residues. CDR1 is MGHDK, CDR2 SYGVNS, per germline. Trimming shortened V by 4 bases and J by 7 bases, and 13 bases separated the two germline ends. This chain's CDR3 is CASSVGGAIEAFF. Here the CDR3 DNA reads TGTGCCAGCAGTGTTGGAGGGGCTATTGAAGCTTTCTTT.

The chain recombines TRBV7-6 with TRBJ2-7; 7 bases line up with TRBD1. The V gene end was trimmed by 2 bases and the J gene end by 5 bases; junction bases not matched to a gene: 12. Germline CDR1 and CDR2: SGHVS and FNYEAQ. The length of the CDR3 is 16 residues. CDR3 sequence (DNA): TGTGCCAGCAGCTTACCCATACAGGGGAAGGTCCACGAGCAGTACTTC. This gives the protein CASSLPIQGKVHEQYF.

On this clonotype: The junction does not match germline at one end; this may be a read error. V usage is TRBV7-6 and J usage is TRBJ2-2; 7 bases are shared with TRBD2. Germline V gives CDR1 SGHVS, CDR2 FNYEAQ. This CDR3 is built from 14 residues. The CDR3 loop is CTSSSGGNTGELFF. The CDR3 coding sequence is TGTACCAGCAGCTCGGGGGGGAACACCGGGGAGCTGTTTTTT.

This clonotype was seen at least ten times. The chain recombines TRBV5-4 with TRBJ2-3, with unresolved D. Germline CDR1 is SGHNT and CDR2 is YYREEE (reference sequence). The CDR3 has 15 amino acids. Deletions cut 0 bases from V and 1 base from J, with 9 bases between. The CDR3 reads CASSLAAGGTDTQYF. For the CDR3, the DNA is TGTGCCAGCAGCTTGGCGGCAGGCGGCACAGATACGCAGTATTTT. The entire variable domain, with the rest obtained from reference TRBV5-4 and TRBJ2-3, is as follows: ETGVTQSPTHLIKTRGQQVTLRCSSQSGHNTVSWYQQALGQGPQFIFQYYREEENGRGNFPPRFSGLQFPNYSSELNVNALELDDSALYLCASSLAAGGTDTQYFGPGTRLTVL.

This clonotype has ten or more counts. V gene TRBV7-8 combines with J gene TRBJ1-4; the match to TRBD1 covers 8 bases. The germline gives CDR1 SGHVS, CDR2 FQNEAQ. Germline trimming cut 2 bases from V and 5 bases from J; bases unmatched to any gene: 4. The CDR3 extends over 15 amino acids. This CDR3 reads CASSLRDRLNEKLFF. CDR3 in DNA: TGTGCCAGCAGCTTAAGGGACAGGTTAAATGAAAAACTGTTTTTT.

A note on this clonotype: This may be a read error: a much more frequent sequence differs by one nucleotide. The chain joins TRBV7-6 to TRBJ2-4; maybe TRBD1 (6 bases). The CDR3 is 18 residues long. V dropped 2 bases and J dropped 0 bases, with 17 bases sitting between them. Per the germline V gene, CDR1 is SGHVS and CDR2 is FNYEAQ. The DNA of the CDR3 is TGTGCCAGCAGCTTATGCCCCCGGACAGCCCTAGCCAAAAACATTCAGTACTTC. Encoded protein: CASSLCPRTALAKNIQYF.

This clonotype occurred many times. The chain uses TRBV27 and TRBJ2-3; 11 nucleotides agree with TRBD2. The CDR3 covers 17 residues. V lost 6 bases, J lost 2 bases, and 10 bases stayed unmatched. Germline lookup yields CDR1 MNHEY and CDR2 SMNVEV (reference sequence). The DNA for the CDR3 is TGTGCCAGCAGCCCGACGGCTAGCGGGGGGCCCACAGATACGCAGTATTTT. Translated, it gives CASSPTASGGPTDTQYF.

On this clonotype: Just one base apart from a much larger clone, this may be a read error. CDR3 coding DNA: TGTGCCACCATGGGGTTACAGACTGACTATGGCTACACCTTC. Translating it yields CATMGLQTDYGYTF. The chain combines TRBV7-8 with TRBJ1-2; D not certain. The CDR3 runs to 14 residues. Germline values: CDR1 SGHVS, CDR2 FQNEAQ. Trimming stripped 10 bases from V and 3 bases from J, with 18 bases between.

Notes on this clonotype: A clone one base away is much larger, so this may be a read error. V is TRBV7-9 and J is TRBJ2-7; possibly TRBD1 for D (5 bases). The length of the CDR3 is 14 residues. Germline-derived CDR1 and CDR2 are SEHNR and FQNEAQ (reference sequence). Trimming removed 1 base at V and 6 bases at J, with 13 bases between. CDR3 nucleotide sequence: TGTGCCAGCAGCTTAGGTCAGGGATACTGCGAGCAGTACGTC. Translation: CASSLGQGYCEQYV.

The CDR3 coding sequence is TGTGCCAGCAGCCCCTTTTGGATAGGGGGCCCGATTAGAGAGACCCAGTACTTC. This gives the protein CASSPFWIGGPIRETQYF. The chain recombines TRBV6-1 with TRBJ2-5, with 7 nucleotides matching TRBD1. The CDR3 extends over 18 amino acids. The V segment lost 6 bases and the J segment 4 bases; nucleotides outside the gene matches: 20. Germline V gene lookup returns CDR1 MNHNS and CDR2 SASEGT.

The V gene is TRBV7-6, the J gene TRBJ1-2; 7 nucleotides match TRBD1. The ends lost 8 bases at V and 1 base at J; junction bases unmatched: 7. The CDR3 has 14 amino acids. Looked up from germline, CDR1 is SGHVS and CDR2 is FNYEAQ. For the CDR3, the DNA is TGTGCCAGCTCTAGGGACAGAGATAACTATGGCTACACCTTC. It specifies CASSRDRDNYGYTF.

In its sample, this clonotype was seen many times. V usage is TRBV7-8 and J usage is TRBJ2-4; TRBD1 matches 8 bases. Germline lookup yields CDR1 SGHVS and CDR2 FQNEAQ. This CDR3 contains 15 residues. J lost 2 bases, V lost 3 bases, and 3 bases had no gene match. The CDR3 DNA sequence: TGTGCCAGCAGCTTCCGGACAGGGACCAAAAACATTCAGTACTTC. This sequence encodes CASSFRTGTKNIQYF.

The gene calls are TRBV13 and TRBJ1-1; D is unresolved. Trimming left V 6 bases short and J 7 bases short, with 15 bases between. The CDR3 spans 13 residues. Germline CDR1 is PRHDT and CDR2 is FYEKMQ (reference sequence). DNA for the CDR3: TGTGCCAGCAGTTCGGACGGATTGGATGAAGCTTTCTTT. Translated: CASSSDGLDEAFF.

This clonotype was counted at least ten times. The V call is TRBV11-2, the J call TRBJ1-2; TRBD1 agrees at 8 bases. V lost 1 base and J lost 7; bases outside the gene matches: 14. The CDR3 totals 17 residues. In germline, CDR1 is SGHAT, CDR2 FQNNGV. The CDR3 loop reads CASSLVLGRGPSRGYTF. CDR3 bases: TGTGCCAGCAGCTTAGTGCTCGGCAGGGGGCCTTCGCGTGGCTACACCTTC. Using reference TRBV11-2 and TRBJ1-2 for the parts outside the CDR3, the full variable domain is EAGVAQSPRYKIIEKRQSVAFWCNPISGHATLYWYQQILGQGPKLLIQFQNNGVVDDSQLPKDRFSAERLKGVDSTLKIQPAKLEDSAVYLCASSLVLGRGPSRGYTFGSGTRLTVV.

Notes on this clonotype: A much bigger clone sits one base away, suggesting this may be a read error. This chain uses TRBV6-8 with TRBJ2-1; 10 bases are shared with TRBD2. The germline gives CDR1 MNHGY, CDR2 SAAAGT. The CDR3 length is 18 residues. In DNA form, the CDR3 reads TGTGCCAGCAGTCATTCGAGCGGGGGGGACAGCTCCTACAAGGAGCAGTTCTTC. Translation: CASSHSSGGDSSYKEQFF.

The rearrangement uses TRBV24-1 and TRBJ1-2; D not resolved. CDR3 length: 12 residues. CDR1 and CDR2 (germline): KGHDR, SFDVKD. V was clipped by 5 bases and J by 2 bases, with 5 bases between them. As DNA, the CDR3 is TGTGCCACCAGTGCGGAGAACTATGGCTACACCTTC. Translation gives CATSAENYGYTF.

This clonotype occurred many times. This chain uses TRBV7-8 with TRBJ1-1, with D possibly being TRBD1 (5 bases). The germline V and J ends were trimmed by 1 base and 10 bases, with 19 bases remaining between them. From germline, CDR1 is SGHVS and CDR2 FQNEAQ. The CDR3 is made up of 15 amino acids. The CDR3 nucleotides read TGTGCCAGCAGCTTAGGTTTTCAGGGTGGCGGAGGAGCTTTCTTT. This gives the protein CASSLGFQGGGGAFF.

This clonotype appeared many times. The chain couples TRBV5-6 to TRBJ1-5, with D unresolved. The CDR3 runs to 15 residues. The germline CDR1 and CDR2 sequences are SGHDT and YYEEEE. The ends were cut back, 0 bases at V and 6 bases at J, with 13 bases in the middle. CDR3 in amino acids: CASSLAGTSSQPQHF. CDR3 sequence (DNA): TGTGCCAGCAGCTTGGCGGGCACTTCGAGTCAGCCCCAGCATTTT.

The chain is built from TRBV6-6 and TRBJ2-7; the match to TRBD1 covers 8 bases. The CDR3 sequence is 17 residues long. Per germline, CDR1 MNHNY and CDR2 SVGAGI (reference sequence). The ends lost 2 bases at V and 6 bases at J; junction bases unmatched: 15. Here the CDR3 reads CASSYEPPDRVPSEQYF. CDR3 DNA: TGTGCCAGCAGTTACGAGCCCCCGGACAGGGTACCTAGCGAGCAGTACTTC.

The chain recombines TRBV6-1 with TRBJ1-6; weak D call: TRBD1 (5 bases). Germline-derived CDR1 and CDR2 are MNHNS and SASEGT. V shed 5 bases and J shed 10 bases, with 18 bases lying between them. The CDR3 covers 15 residues. The CDR3: CASSPTAVKGSPLHF. The CDR3 DNA reads as TGTGCCAGCAGTCCGACAGCCGTTAAGGGGTCACCCCTCCACTTT.

V is TRBV2 and J is TRBJ2-5; D is unresolved. Germline CDR1 is SNHLY and CDR2 is FYNNEI. Trimming cost V 4 bases and J 3 bases, with 18 bases left between them. The CDR3 length is 16 residues. CDR3 in DNA: TGTGCCAGCAGTGTGGGCAGTAATCAGCCCAAAGAGACCCAGTACTTC. It yields the protein CASSVGSNQPKETQYF. The whole variable domain, remainder taken from reference TRBV2 and TRBJ2-5, is EPEVTQTPSHQVTQMGQEVILRCVPISNHLYFYWYRQILGQKVEFLVSFYNNEISEKSEIFDDQFSVERPDGSNFTLKIRSTKLEDSAMYFCASSVGSNQPKETQYFGPGTRLLVL.

This clonotype was detected a few times. The chain is built from TRBV28 and TRBJ1-2; D unclear. V lost 7 bases and J 0 bases, leaving 18 bases between the germline ends. Germline CDR1 and CDR2: MDHEN and SYDVKM. This CDR3 spans 16 amino acids. The CDR3 region is CASTRDPVFTNYGYTF. The CDR3, as DNA: TGTGCCAGCACCCGGGATCCTGTGTTTACTAACTATGGCTACACCTTC.

With respect to this clonotype: This sequence may be a read error, since a much larger clone differs from it by one base. The chain's CDR3 is CVSSSRLAGGPRTDTQYF. The DNA of the CDR3 is TGTGTCAGCAGCTCCCGACTAGCGGGGGGGCCGAGGACAGATACGCAGTATTTT. The chain links TRBV7-2 to TRBJ2-3, with TRBD2 matching 14 bases. Germline V lookup: CDR1 SGHTA, CDR2 FQGNSA. This CDR3 has 18 amino acids.

The V and J genes are TRBV4-2 and TRBJ1-3; possibly TRBD1 for D (5 bases). The germline V and J ends were trimmed by 0 bases and 1 base, with 10 bases remaining between them. CDR3 size: 16 residues. In germline, CDR1 is LGHNA, CDR2 YNFKEQ. CDR3 in DNA: TGTGCCAGCAGCCAAGACCGGGGCCTTTCTGGAAACACCATATATTTT. Amino acid sequence: CASSQDRGLSGNTIYF.

This chain joins TRBV7-9 and TRBJ1-4, with unresolved D. V lost 3 bases and J lost 2, with 10 bases in between. Germline CDR1 is SEHNR and CDR2 is FQNEAQ (reference sequence). This CDR3 comprises 15 residues. CDR3 in amino acids: CASSFPGSTNEKLFF. For the CDR3, the DNA is TGTGCCAGCAGCTTCCCAGGTTCGACTAATGAAAAACTGTTTTTT.

This clonotype was picked up many times. This chain uses TRBV7-2 with TRBJ2-1; no firm D call. CDR1 is SGHTA, CDR2 FQGNSA, per germline. Trimming cost V 5 bases and J 2 bases, with 19 bases left between them. The CDR3 is 17 amino acids. CDR3 nucleotides: TGTGCCAGCAGCACCCACTCCCTTCAAGTACCCTACAATGAGCAGTTCTTC. Translating it yields CASSTHSLQVPYNEQFF.

The chain uses TRBV7-9 and TRBJ1-4; D call uncertain. The CDR3 has 14 amino acids. Germline V CDR1 and CDR2: SEHNR, FQNEAQ (reference sequence). Trimming left V 3 bases short and J 6 bases short, with 11 bases between. The CDR3 bases are TGTGCCAGCAGCTTCTCACAGAACTATGAAAAACTGTTTTTT. It codes for CASSFSQNYEKLFF.